A single sample gave rise to the 14 T cell receptor beta chains below, sequenced in a study of CD8 T cell repertoires and HIV-1 epitope variants. Assay: immunoSEQ multiplex PCR; the TCRdb copy retains only in-frame clones and omits some. The sample lists fewer than 7,000 clones; about 63% were seen once. These receptors have no known antigen. The material sequenced was cultured CD8+ T cells derived from PBMCs. All receptors derive from a male donor with HIV.

The chain employs TRBV9 and TRBJ2-2; D unclear. The germline gives CDR1 SGDLS, CDR2 YYNGEE. V lost 4 bases, J lost 0 bases, and 4 bases lay in between. CDR3 length equals 13 residues. CDR3 region: CASSPTNTGELFF. CDR3 in DNA: TGTGCCAGCAGCCCTACGAACACCGGGGAGCTGTTTTTT. Together with reference TRBV9 and TRBJ2-2, the CDR3 gives the full variable domain: DSGVTQTPKHLITATGQRVTLRCSPRSGDLSVYWYQQSLDQGLQFLIQYYNGEERAKGNILERFSAQQFPDLHSELNLSSLELGDSALYFCASSPTNTGELFFGEGSRLTVL.

This clone was detected a few times. The J gene is TRBJ2-1, the V gene TRBV28, with unresolved D. Germline CDR1 and CDR2: MDHEN and SYDVKM. The CDR3 runs 12 residues. V lost 6 bases to trimming and J lost 7 bases, with 10 bases between them. This CDR3 is CASRMDPNEQFF. The CDR3 DNA reads as TGTGCCAGCAGAATGGACCCGAATGAGCAGTTCTTC.

Points on this clone: Relative to the germline gene, one junction end is altered; a read error may explain this. The rearrangement links TRBV7-9 to TRBJ2-7; 9 bases match TRBD2. This CDR3 has 13 residues. The germline V gene encodes CDR1 SEHNR and CDR2 FQNEAQ (reference sequence). Written as DNA, the CDR3 is TGCGCCAGCAGCCAAGGGACTAGCAACGAGCAGTACTTC. This gives the protein CASSQGTSNEQYF.

V gene TRBV6-5 combines with J gene TRBJ2-1; TRBD2 agrees at 10 bases. Germline V gives CDR1 MNHEY, CDR2 SVGAGI. V dropped 0 bases and J dropped 5; count of bases not matched to a gene: 4. This CDR3 spans 16 amino acids. CDR3 residues: CASSYSPSGSHNEQFF. The CDR3 bases are TGTGCCAGCAGTTACTCTCCTAGCGGGAGCCACAATGAGCAGTTCTTC.

Concerning this clone: In this CDR3 the conserved last residue, phenylalanine or tryptophan, is missing, so a read error is likely. V is TRBV28 and J is TRBJ1-2; the D is unclear. This CDR3 has 11 amino acids. Germline values: CDR1 MDHEN, CDR2 SYDVKM. Trimming left V 4 bases short and J 8 bases short, with 8 bases between. CDR3 nucleotides: TGTGCCAGCAGTTCGGCGAGGGGCTACACCCTC. Its translation: CASSSARGYTL.

The table lists this clone with a count of one. This rearrangement joins TRBV2 to TRBJ2-7; D is unresolved. This CDR3 is 14 amino acids long. Trimming took 5 bases from V and 2 from J, leaving 13 bases between them. Germline V gene sequence: CDR1 SNHLY, CDR2 FYNNEI. CDR3 residues: CASSSDVSAYEQYF. DNA of the CDR3: TGTGCCAGCAGTTCAGATGTCTCGGCCTACGAGCAGTACTTC. Complete variable domain (other parts from reference TRBV2 and TRBJ2-7): EPEVTQTPSHQVTQMGQEVILRCVPISNHLYFYWYRQILGQKVEFLVSFYNNEISEKSEIFDDQFSVERPDGSNFTLKIRSTKLEDSAMYFCASSSDVSAYEQYFGPGTRLTVT.

V usage is TRBV5-1 and J usage is TRBJ2-2, with 8 bases fitting TRBD1. Trimming took 7 bases from V and 0 from J; bases not matched to a gene: 5. The CDR3 runs to 15 residues. Germline CDR1 is SGHRS and CDR2 is YFSETQ. The CDR3 sequence is CASRMDRANTGELFF. CDR3 DNA: TGCGCCAGCCGAATGGACAGGGCGAACACCGGGGAGCTGTTTTTT.

This clone is medium-sized. The V and J genes are TRBV4-1 and TRBJ1-1; TRBD1 matches at 8 bases. This CDR3 spans 13 amino acids. V dropped 4 bases and J dropped 8; count of bases not matched to a gene: 6. Germline V gene lookup returns CDR1 MGHRA and CDR2 YSYEKL. The CDR3 protein is CASSRLQGEEAFF. CDR3 DNA sequence: TGCGCCAGCAGCCGTTTACAGGGGGAGGAAGCTTTCTTT.

The J gene is TRBJ2-7, the V gene TRBV16; tentative D call: TRBD2 (6 bases). Between the trimmed V and J ends, which lost 1 base and 3 bases, there was a span of 13 bases. Germline-derived CDR1 and CDR2 are KGHSY and FQNENV. The CDR3 spans 15 residues. In DNA form, the CDR3 reads TGTGCCAGCAGCCAATGGGAAGCGGGTAGCTACGAGCAGTACTTC. Protein product: CASSQWEAGSYEQYF.

This clone came up a few times. This chain connects TRBV27 to TRBJ2-7; D unclear. V was shortened by 2 bases and J by 3 bases, with 11 bases between the two germline ends. Looked up from germline, CDR1 is MNHEY and CDR2 is SMNVEV (reference sequence). The CDR3 covers 14 residues. CDR3 bases: TGTGCCAGCAGTTTAGATTCCAGGTTCTACGAGCAGTACTTC. This codes for CASSLDSRFYEQYF.

The chain uses TRBV7-2 and TRBJ2-7, with 11 bases that match TRBD1. Germline V CDR1 and CDR2: SGHTA, FQGNSA. The CDR3 runs 16 residues. V gave up 1 base and J gave up 3 bases; unmatched junction bases: 5. The CDR3 nucleotides read TGTGCCAGCAGCTTAGATGTCGGGACAGGGGGCTACGAGCAGTACTTC. This translates into CASSLDVGTGGYEQYF.

This chain uses TRBV11-2 with TRBJ2-7; D ambiguous. This CDR3 has 13 residues. The germline V gene encodes CDR1 SGHAT and CDR2 FQNNGV. The V end lost 3 bases, the J end lost 0 bases, and 6 bases lay between the germline ends. DNA for the CDR3: TGTGCCAGCAGCTTTAGGGCCTCCTACGAGCAGTACTTC. As protein: CASSFRASYEQYF.

The sample holds a few counts of this clone. The chain joins TRBV28 to TRBJ2-7; D is undetermined. The CDR3 length is 11 residues. Per germline, CDR1 MDHEN and CDR2 SYDVKM. Trimming shortened V by 4 bases and J by 3 bases, and 4 bases separated the two germline ends. CDR3 sequence (DNA): TGTGCCAGCAGTTCCAACTACGAGCAGTACTTC. Residues: CASSSNYEQYF.

This clone has just a few counts. The J gene is TRBJ2-2, the V gene TRBV6-5, with TRBD1 matching over 8 bases. Trimming at V came to 2 bases and at J to 5 bases, leaving 7 bases not matched to a gene. Germline V lookup: CDR1 MNHEY, CDR2 SVGAGI. The CDR3 sequence is 16 residues long. CDR3 loop: CASSYPAGGETGELFF. CDR3 DNA: TGTGCCAGCAGTTACCCGGCAGGGGGCGAGACCGGGGAGCTGTTTTTT.